The clone carrying this TCR beta chain has more than one count but fewer than ten. V shed 8 bases, J shed 6 bases, and the junction held 10 bases outside the gene matches. Germline V gives CDR1 MNHEY, CDR2 SMNVEV (reference sequence). This CDR3 has 14 amino acids. TCRdb keeps only in-frame clones here, not all; method: immunoSEQ multiplex PCR. The sample yields 110,000 or so clones, around nine tenths seen once. This sample stems from a study of blood T cell repertoires in COVID-19. In the study overall: PBMCs, B-cell-depleted T cells, or T cells were the source of the cDNA or gDNA that made up the material.

The V and J genes are TRBV27 and TRBJ2-3, with TRBD1 identical over 8 bases. The sequence came from an older woman who had recovered from COVID-19. The sequenced sample was peripheral blood. The DNA for the CDR3 is TGTGCCAGCGGAGACAGGGGAGTTGTTGATACGCAGTATTTT. Translation: CASGDRGVVDTQYF.